This T cell receptor (beta chain) was recovered during a study of technical replicates of blood from several donors. The table came from immunoSEQ multiplex PCR; TCRdb's copy has only in-frame clones and leaves some out. The table has about 57,000 clones, 93% seen once; the top ten hold less than 4.5%. Germline V CDR1 and CDR2: KGHSH, LQKENI. The CDR3 runs to 16 residues. The junction had 4 bases not matched to a gene; V was cut back by 2 bases and J by 1 base. The clonotype was recovered from a human donor in good health. Some clones in this sample may be carry-over from other donors' samples. The rearrangement links TRBV18 to TRBJ2-5, with 10 positions matching TRBD2. Material: PBMCs. DNA of the CDR3: TGTGCCAGCTCACCAAGTAGCGGGGGGATCCAAGAGACCCAGTACTTC. As protein: CASSPSSGGIQETQYF.